This TCR beta chain was sequenced for a study of blood T cell repertoires in COVID-19. V dropped 6 bases and J dropped 7 bases, with 9 bases sitting between them. The CDR3 spans 11 residues. The germline gives CDR1 KGHSH, CDR2 LQKENI. The assay was immunoSEQ multiplex PCR, and TCRdb's table has in-frame clones only and misses some. This table has fewer than 300,000 clones, roughly 83% appearing once. The sequenced sample consisted of peripheral blood. This chain connects TRBV18 to TRBJ1-1; the D is unclear. This TCR came from a woman between 65 and 79 years old with active or convalescent COVID-19. The DNA for the CDR3 is TGTGCCAGCTCTTCGGAGGATGAAGCTTTCTTT. Residues: CASSSEDEAFF.